Shown below are 26 T cell receptor beta chains from a single sample sequenced in a study of CD8 T cells in Susac syndrome. An input of 0.5 to 1 ug of RNA was subjected to reverse transcription using random hexamers. TCRdb called the immunoSEQ multiplex PCR reads again in MiXCR, with one record for every CDR3 protein. The table records 150,000 to 160,000 distinct CDR3 sequences, just under 97% of them present only once. The sequenced sample consisted of CD8+ T cells from PBMCs. Every receptor here comes from a human donor with multiple sclerosis.

V and J are TRBV19 and TRBJ2-7; D possibly matches TRBD1 or TRBD2 (5 bases each). The CDR3 totals 13 residues. From germline, CDR1 is LNHDA and CDR2 SQIVND (reference sequence). The ends were cut back, 9 bases at V and 2 bases at J, with 14 bases in the middle. Written as DNA, the CDR3 is TGTGCCAGCGGTATTGGGGACCCCTACGAGCAGTACTTC. As protein: CASGIGDPYEQYF.

The chain recombines TRBV24-1 with TRBJ2-1; 7 positions agree with TRBD1. Looked up from germline, CDR1 is KGHDR and CDR2 is SFDVKD. The CDR3 is 13 amino acids. V lost 7 bases and J lost 7; bases outside the gene matches: 6. In nucleotides, the CDR3 is TGTGCCACCAGCGTTTCACAGGGGAATGAGCAGTTCTTC. Encoded protein: CATSVSQGNEQFF.

This clonotype showed up just once. The V gene is TRBV6-5, the J gene TRBJ1-2; possible D gene TRBD1, 5 bases. CDR1 and CDR2 from the germline V gene are MNHEY and SVGAGI. Trimming left V 2 bases short and J 4 bases short, with 14 bases between. This CDR3 has 15 amino acids. The CDR3 region has the DNA TGTGCCAGCAGTTACGGTCGGGGGAAGGGCTATGGCTACACCTTC. It specifies CASSYGRGKGYGYTF.

The rearrangement joins TRBV7-2 to TRBJ2-5; D is undetermined. This CDR3 spans 15 amino acids. With 3 bases removed from V and 2 bases from J, the gap between germline ends came to 13 bases. Germline V gene data show CDR1 as SGHTA and CDR2 as FQGNSA. The CDR3 sequence: CASSLKFTYQETQYF. For the CDR3, the DNA is TGTGCCAGCAGCTTGAAATTTACGTATCAAGAGACCCAGTACTTC.

The rearrangement joins TRBV20-1 to TRBJ2-5; 8 nucleotides agree with TRBD2. The CDR3 has 14 residues. From germline, CDR1 is DFQATT and CDR2 SNEGSKA (reference sequence). V was pared by 1 base and J by 5 bases, with 6 bases of the junction left unmatched. The CDR3 region has the DNA TGCAGTGCTAGAGTGAATAGCGGGGAGGAGACCCAGTACTTC. Amino acids: CSARVNSGEETQYF.

The V gene is TRBV19, the J gene TRBJ1-2; D uncertain. The CDR3 is 13 residues long. V shed 7 bases and J shed 0 bases, with 9 bases lying between them. CDR1 is LNHDA and CDR2 is SQIVND in the germline V gene (reference sequence). CDR3 nucleotide sequence: TGTGCCAGTAACGGCAGAGCTAACTATGGCTACACCTTC. Its translation is CASNGRANYGYTF.

V usage is TRBV29-1 and J usage is TRBJ1-2, with 8 positions matching TRBD1. Germline loops: CDR1 SQVTM, CDR2 ANQGSEA. Trimming cost V 8 bases and J 6 bases; bases outside gene matches: 5. CDR3 length: 11 residues. The CDR3 is CSFGQGDGYTF. The CDR3 DNA follows: TGCAGCTTCGGACAGGGCGATGGCTACACCTTC.

This clonotype was seen once. This chain connects TRBV27 to TRBJ1-5; no firm D call. The germline V gene encodes CDR1 MNHEY and CDR2 SMNVEV (reference sequence). Trimming cost V 0 bases and J 4 bases, with 13 bases left between them. CDR3 length equals 16 residues. Here the CDR3 DNA reads TGTGCCAGCAGTTTATCTGGCGATAGGTGGAATCAGCCCCAGCATTTT. Its protein is CASSLSGDRWNQPQHF.

This chain links TRBV30 with TRBJ1-1; D remains ambiguous. The CDR3 spans 13 residues. V was clipped by 0 bases and J by 6 bases, with 11 bases between them. Per germline, CDR1 GTSNPN and CDR2 SVGIG (reference sequence). CDR3: CAWSVLGMSEAFF. Written as DNA, the CDR3 is TGTGCCTGGAGTGTATTAGGGATGTCTGAAGCTTTCTTT.

V and J are TRBV6-4 and TRBJ2-3, with D perhaps TRBD1 (6 bases). CDR1 and CDR2 from the germline V gene are MRHNA and SNTAGT. The length of the CDR3 is 15 residues. V shed 5 bases and J shed 2 bases, with 14 bases lying between them. CDR3 nucleotide sequence: TGTGCCAGCAGTTTACAGGGCGAGACCACAGATACGCAGTATTTT. Translating gives CASSLQGETTDTQYF.

The chain has TRBV9 and TRBJ2-3; D might be TRBD2 (5 bases). V lost 7 bases, J lost 0 bases, and 12 bases lay in between. The CDR3 has 14 amino acids. The germline CDR1 and CDR2 sequences are SGDLS and YYNGEE. CDR3 in amino acids: CASGRVSSTDTQYF. The CDR3 DNA reads as TGTGCCAGCGGGCGGGTATCTAGCACAGATACGCAGTATTTT.

The chain joins TRBV20-1 to TRBJ2-5, with 14 nucleotides matching TRBD2. The ends lost 2 bases at V and 0 bases at J; junction bases unmatched: 11. The CDR3 loop spans 19 amino acids. Germline V CDR1 and CDR2: DFQATT, SNEGSKA (reference sequence). The CDR3 loop is CSARPGTSGGYLYQETQYF. CDR3 coding DNA: TGCAGTGCTAGACCAGGGACTAGCGGGGGCTACTTGTACCAAGAGACCCAGTACTTC.

This clonotype was recorded once. The V and J genes are TRBV25-1 and TRBJ1-4, with D uncertain. This CDR3 comprises 15 residues. Trimming left V 2 bases short and J 0 bases short, with 7 bases between. The germline gives CDR1 MGHDK, CDR2 SYGVNS. The DNA of the CDR3 is TGTGCCAGCAGTGAACGGACCGCAACTAATGAAAAACTGTTTTTT. It codes for CASSERTATNEKLFF.

This sequence joins TRBV12-3 or TRBV12-4 and TRBJ2-3; the D gene is possibly TRBD2 (5 bases). V shed 7 bases and J shed 6 bases, with 11 bases lying between them. CDR3 length equals 12 residues. The CDR3 is CASTLALDTQYF. CDR3 DNA sequence: TGTGCCAGCACGCTAGCCTTGGATACGCAGTATTTT.

CDR3 sequence reads: CASSVTRGGPTDTQYF. CDR3 nucleotide sequence: TGTGCCAGCAGCGTAACGCGGGGGGGCCCCACAGATACGCAGTATTTT. The chain employs TRBV9 and TRBJ2-3; 9 nucleotides align to TRBD2. After removal of 1 base from V and 2 bases from J, the junction contained 5 bases not matched to a gene. The CDR3 covers 16 residues. Germline V gives CDR1 SGDLS, CDR2 YYNGEE. Together with reference TRBV9 and TRBJ2-3, the CDR3 gives the full variable domain: DSGVTQTPKHLITATGQRVTLRCSPRSGDLSVYWYQQSLDQGLQFLIQYYNGEERAKGNILERFSAQQFPDLHSELNLSSLELGDSALYFCASSVTRGGPTDTQYFGPGTRLTVL.

V is TRBV2 and J is TRBJ2-7, with no clear D. The V and J ends lost 3 bases and 0 bases respectively, with 9 bases between them. CDR1 and CDR2 (germline): SNHLY, FYNNEI. The CDR3 totals 14 residues. The CDR3 spells CASSEGNLSYEQYF. Written as DNA, the CDR3 is TGTGCCAGCAGTGAGGGAAACCTCTCCTACGAGCAGTACTTC.

The rearrangement joins TRBV19 to TRBJ2-1; D perhaps matches TRBD1 (5 bases). The germline CDR1 and CDR2 sequences are LNHDA and SQIVND (reference sequence). The CDR3 length is 14 residues. V was shortened by 7 bases and J by 4 bases, with 14 bases between the two germline ends. The CDR3 here is CASTPRTPYNEQFF. Written as DNA, the CDR3 is TGTGCCAGTACCCCCCGGACACCTTACAATGAGCAGTTCTTC.

The chain recombines TRBV2 with TRBJ1-1; 11 nucleotides line up with TRBD1. The germline V gene has CDR1 SNHLY and CDR2 FYNNEI. CDR3 length equals 13 residues. V dropped 9 bases and J dropped 5; count of bases not matched to a gene: 5. CDR3: CASGQGAGTEAFF. Written as DNA, the CDR3 is TGTGCCAGTGGACAGGGGGCCGGGACTGAAGCTTTCTTT. The full variable domain, rest sourced from reference TRBV2 and TRBJ1-1, is EPEVTQTPSHQVTQMGQEVILRCVPISNHLYFYWYRQILGQKVEFLVSFYNNEISEKSEIFDDQFSVERPDGSNFTLKIRSTKLEDSAMYFCASGQGAGTEAFFGQGTRLTVV.

The gene calls are TRBV18 and TRBJ2-5, with D unresolved. This CDR3 is 14 amino acids long. V lost 2 bases, J lost 2 bases, and 9 bases lay in between. CDR1 is KGHSH and CDR2 is LQKENI in the germline V gene. CDR3 in DNA: TGTGCCAGCTCACCAACCTACGATCAAGAGACCCAGTACTTC. This codes for CASSPTYDQETQYF.

This chain joins TRBV5-1 and TRBJ2-7; D not certain. Germline values: CDR1 SGHRS, CDR2 YFSETQ. The CDR3 length is 15 residues. Trimming took 4 bases from V and 5 from J, leaving 19 bases between them. The CDR3 is CASSPTQDTKDEQYF. As DNA, the CDR3 is TGCGCCAGCAGCCCTACCCAAGATACAAAGGACGAGCAGTACTTC.

This chain connects TRBV3-1 to TRBJ2-7; the D call may be TRBD1 or TRBD2 (5 bases each). The CDR3 covers 19 residues. Trimming pared 3 bases from V and 1 base from J, leaving 25 bases between. Germline lookup yields CDR1 LGHDT and CDR2 YNNKEL (reference sequence). In nucleotides, the CDR3 is TGTGCCAGCAGCCAGGAAAATGGGGGACGCAGGTTGATGTCCTACGAGCAGTACTTC. This sequence encodes CASSQENGGRRLMSYEQYF.

The chain combines TRBV29-1 with TRBJ2-5, with D possibly being TRBD1 (6 bases). The CDR3 totals 13 residues. V lost 7 bases and J lost 0, with 12 bases in between. Germline CDR1 and CDR2: SQVTM and ANQGSEA. The CDR3, as DNA: TGCAGCGCCCCGGACAGAAACCAAGAGACCCAGTACTTC. It yields the protein CSAPDRNQETQYF.

The chain recombines TRBV2 with TRBJ2-3; D is unresolved. The CDR3 loop spans 14 amino acids. V was clipped by 1 base and J by 0 bases, with 5 bases between them. Per the germline V gene, CDR1 is SNHLY and CDR2 is FYNNEI. This CDR3 reads CASSEGRSTDTQYF. CDR3 DNA sequence: TGTGCCAGCAGTGAAGGAAGAAGCACAGATACGCAGTATTTT.

This chain links TRBV7-9 with TRBJ2-7; D may be TRBD1 or TRBD2 (5 bases each). V gave up 1 base and J gave up 6 bases, with 16 bases separating them. CDR3 length: 15 amino acids. Germline CDR1 and CDR2: SEHNR and FQNEAQ (reference sequence). The CDR3 DNA sequence: TGTGCCAGCAGCTTAGGCTTGGGCAAGGGGACCGAGCAGTACGTC. It translates to CASSLGLGKGTEQYV.

The chain couples TRBV12-3 or TRBV12-4 to TRBJ2-1; 9 bases line up with TRBD2. V was pared by 3 bases and J by 7 bases, with 7 bases of the junction left unmatched. CDR3 length equals 15 residues. The CDR3 here is CASSFGGGAGNEQFF. For the CDR3, the DNA is TGTGCCAGCAGTTTTGGCGGGGGGGCCGGTAATGAGCAGTTCTTC.

V is TRBV27 and J is TRBJ2-3; the D gene is possibly TRBD2 (5 bases). V lost 8 bases and J 3 bases, leaving 18 bases between the germline ends. The CDR3 is 15 amino acids. Germline V gene data show CDR1 as MNHEY and CDR2 as SMNVEV (reference sequence). CDR3 DNA: TGTGCCAGCCCAACCCGGGAAGTGGTGACAGATACGCAGTATTTT. This encodes CASPTREVVTDTQYF.